The 29 T cell receptor beta chains listed next were all sequenced from one sample in a study of OX40 agonist ivuxolimab in advanced cancers. Data came from immunoSEQ multiplex PCR; TCRdb stores just in-frame clones and leaves some out. The sample records around 67,000 clones, 75% to 90% being singletons. The sequencing used CD4+ or CD8+ T cells sorted from blood, collected in a trial of the OX40 agonist ivuxolimab. The receptor source for this set is an adult with an advanced solid tumor such as melanoma, head and neck, liver or kidney cancer.

CDR3 coding DNA: TGTGCCAGCAGCTCCCATCCAGGGCGCCGAGGCACCGGGGAGCTGTTTTTT. Amino acid sequence: CASSSHPGRRGTGELFF. The J gene is TRBJ2-2, the V gene TRBV11-2; tentatively, D is TRBD1 (5 bases). Germline CDR1 reads SGHAT; CDR2 reads FQNNGV. The CDR3 is 17 amino acids. With 4 bases removed from V and 4 bases from J, the gap between germline ends came to 19 bases. The variable domain in full, completed from reference TRBV11-2 and TRBJ2-2, reads EAGVAQSPRYKIIEKRQSVAFWCNPISGHATLYWYQQILGQGPKLLIQFQNNGVVDDSQLPKDRFSAERLKGVDSTLKIQPAKLEDSAVYLCASSSHPGRRGTGELFFGEGSRLTVL.

The V call is TRBV11-1, the J call TRBJ2-7, with D tentatively TRBD1 (5 bases). V lost 3 bases and J lost 1, with 7 bases in between. The CDR3 consists of 13 residues. Germline CDR1 is SGHAT and CDR2 is FQDESV (reference sequence). DNA for the CDR3: TGTGCCAGCAGCTTTACAGGATCCTACGAGCAGTACTTC. It specifies CASSFTGSYEQYF.

Details on this clone: One end of the junction varies from germline; a read error may be responsible. The chain has TRBV5-4 and TRBJ1-1; 7 bases match TRBD1. The V gene's germline CDR1 is SGHNT and CDR2 YYREEE (reference sequence). The CDR3 sequence is 16 residues long. The CDR3, as DNA: TGTGCCAGCACCTTGGGACAGCCGAATGGGGACACTGAAGCTTTCTTT. It codes for CASTLGQPNGDTEAFF. The whole variable domain, remainder taken from reference TRBV5-4 and TRBJ1-1, is ETGVTQSPTHLIKTRGQQVTLRCSSQSGHNTVSWYQQALGQGPQFIFQYYREEENGRGNFPPRFSGLQFPNYSSELNVNALELDDSALYLCASTLGQPNGDTEAFFGQGTRLTVV.

The CDR3 sequence: CASSLEGEKNTIYF. Here the CDR3 DNA reads TGTGCCAGCAGCTTAGAAGGGGAAAAGAACACCATATATTTT. This rearrangement joins TRBV7-2 to TRBJ1-3, with a weak D call TRBD1 (5 bases). Germline V gene data show CDR1 as SGHTA and CDR2 as FQGNSA. The CDR3 consists of 14 residues. V gave up 1 base and J gave up 7 bases, with 11 bases separating them.

The chain carries TRBV12-5 and TRBJ1-5; TRBD1 aligns across 7 bases. The junction had 6 bases not matched to a gene; V was cut back by 4 bases and J by 6 bases. Germline CDR1 and CDR2: LGHNT and FRNRAP. This CDR3 contains 14 residues. CDR3 loop: CASGWSGGGQPQHF. The DNA for the CDR3 is TGTGCTAGTGGTTGGTCAGGGGGAGGTCAGCCCCAGCATTTT.

This clone has a single count. The chain combines TRBV6-1 with TRBJ1-4; a possible D gene is TRBD1 (6 bases). With 6 bases removed from V and 6 bases from J, the gap between germline ends came to 14 bases. CDR3 size: 14 residues. Germline assignment: CDR1 MNHNS and CDR2 SASEGT. CDR3 DNA sequence: TGTGCCAGCAGCTACAGGGAGAGGGATGAAAAACTGTTTTTT. This gives the protein CASSYRERDEKLFF.

The chain couples TRBV30 to TRBJ2-1, with 8 positions matching TRBD2. The CDR3 consists of 18 residues. Trimming took 5 bases from V and 4 from J; bases not matched to a gene: 19. The germline CDR1 and CDR2 sequences are GTSNPN and SVGIG (reference sequence). The CDR3 sequence: CAWALFVDGGVLYNEQFF. The CDR3 region has the DNA TGTGCCTGGGCTCTCTTTGTCGACGGGGGGGTACTTTACAATGAGCAGTTCTTC. The full variable domain, rest sourced from reference TRBV30 and TRBJ2-1, is SQTIHQWPATLVQPVGSPLSLECTVEGTSNPNLYWYRQAAGRGLQLLFYSVGIGQISSEVPQNLSASRPQDRQFILSSKKLLLSDSGFYLCAWALFVDGGVLYNEQFFGPGTRLTVL.

The rearrangement links TRBV4-1 to TRBJ1-6; D remains unclear. Germline loops: CDR1 MGHRA, CDR2 YSYEKL. The CDR3 has 13 amino acids. Trimming removed 0 bases from V and 7 bases from J, with 4 bases in between. This CDR3 is CASSQDENSPLHF. CDR3 DNA sequence: TGCGCCAGCAGCCAAGATGAGAATTCACCCCTCCACTTT.

This chain uses TRBV27 with TRBJ1-2, with 8 bases aligning to TRBD1. This CDR3 spans 14 amino acids. Germline V lookup: CDR1 MNHEY, CDR2 SMNVEV (reference sequence). The V and J ends lost 0 bases and 3 bases, in that order; junction bases with no gene match: 0. The CDR3 sequence is CASSLSDRDYGYTF. DNA of the CDR3: TGTGCCAGCAGTTTATCGGACAGGGACTATGGCTACACCTTC.

The chain couples TRBV27 to TRBJ2-6; D unclear. The V gene lost 2 bases and the J gene lost 2 bases, with 1 base spanning the gap. The length of the CDR3 is 13 residues. Germline CDR1 MNHEY, CDR2 SMNVEV (reference sequence). The CDR3 region has the DNA TGTGCCAGCAGTTTAACTGGGGCCAACGTCCTGACTTTC. It is translated as CASSLTGANVLTF.

V is TRBV19 and J is TRBJ1-4; no reliable D call. In germline, CDR1 is LNHDA, CDR2 SQIVND (reference sequence). The V end lost 3 bases, the J end lost 2 bases, and 10 bases lay between the germline ends. The CDR3 is 15 amino acids. CDR3 sequence (DNA): TGTGCCAGTAGTATGGGTTCACGGACTAATGAAAAACTGTTTTTT. Translating it yields CASSMGSRTNEKLFF.

This clone was seen only a few times. The V gene is TRBV7-7, the J gene TRBJ2-5; D is perhaps TRBD2 (6 bases). The CDR3 length is 16 residues. The germline V and J ends were trimmed by 0 bases and 3 bases, with 14 bases remaining between them. Germline V CDR1 and CDR2: SSHAT, FNYEAQ (reference sequence). The CDR3 DNA follows: TGTGCCAGCAGCTTAGCGGGGGGAGGCGGGAAAGAGACCCAGTACTTC. Translating it yields CASSLAGGGGKETQYF.

The chain employs TRBV7-2 and TRBJ1-1, with D maybe TRBD1 (6 bases). The CDR3 runs to 16 residues. Between the trimmed V and J ends, which lost 2 bases and 1 base, there was a span of 14 bases. Germline CDR1 and CDR2: SGHTA and FQGNSA. The CDR3 DNA reads as TGTGCCAGCAGCTTAACGTGGGGGGACAAGAACACTGAAGCTTTCTTT. Its protein product is CASSLTWGDKNTEAFF. Drawing the rest from reference TRBV7-2 and TRBJ1-1, the complete variable domain is GAGVSQSPSNKVTEKGKDVELRCDPISGHTALYWYRQSLGQGLEFLIYFQGNSAPDKSGLPSDRFSAERTGGSVSTLTIQRTQQEDSAVYLCASSLTWGDKNTEAFFGQGTRLTVV.

This clone was counted between two and nine times. The chain recombines TRBV2 with TRBJ1-1, with D perhaps matching TRBD1 (5 bases). CDR1 and CDR2 (germline): SNHLY, FYNNEI. V was trimmed by 8 bases and J by 5 bases, leaving 9 bases between them. The CDR3 extends over 11 amino acids. The CDR3: CASGGRTEAFF. The CDR3 DNA sequence: TGTGCCAGCGGGGGAAGGACTGAAGCTTTCTTT.

The chain carries TRBV5-6 and TRBJ2-2, with 8 bases lining up with TRBD1. This CDR3 has 16 residues. From germline, CDR1 is SGHDT and CDR2 YYEEEE. Unmatched junction bases numbered 11, after V lost 4 bases and J lost 6 bases. Written as DNA, the CDR3 is TGTGCCAGCAGCCGCCGCGCAGGGGGCCTGCCCGGGGAGCTGTTTTTT. This sequence encodes CASSRRAGGLPGELFF.

The CDR3 DNA reads TGTGCCATCAGTGAGCCTCTAGCGGGGGGAAGCACAGATACGCAGTATTTT. This codes for CAISEPLAGGSTDTQYF. This rearrangement joins TRBV10-3 to TRBJ2-3, with 11 nucleotides matching TRBD2. The CDR3 length is 17 residues. With V trimmed by 2 bases and J by 0 bases, 4 bases remained unmatched. Germline V CDR1 and CDR2: ENHRY, SYGVKD.

The gene calls are TRBV6-5 and TRBJ1-2, with D perhaps matching TRBD1 (5 bases). CDR3 size: 14 residues. V gave up 0 bases and J gave up 7 bases, with 12 bases separating them. CDR1 is MNHEY and CDR2 is SVGAGI in the germline V gene. For the CDR3, the DNA is TGTGCCAGCAGTTACTCGACAACAGGCCTTGGCTACACCTTC. Its translation is CASSYSTTGLGYTF.

As DNA, the CDR3 is TGTGCCAGCGCTACAGGGATCCAAGAGACCCAGTACTTC. Its translation: CASATGIQETQYF. This chain joins TRBV18 and TRBJ2-5; tentatively, D is TRBD1 (6 bases). The germline V gene encodes CDR1 KGHSH and CDR2 LQKENI. V lost 8 bases and J lost 1, with 11 bases in between. The CDR3 totals 13 residues.

The chain couples TRBV19 to TRBJ1-2; D remains unclear. Trimming took off 3 bases at V and 3 bases at J, with 14 bases between the two ends. This CDR3 region has 15 residues. Germline CDR1 is LNHDA and CDR2 is SQIVND (reference sequence). This CDR3 is CASSIGGSGDYGYTF. DNA of the CDR3: TGTGCCAGTAGTATCGGAGGGTCTGGTGACTATGGCTACACCTTC.

The CDR3: CASSPLDRGGNGELFF. For the CDR3, the DNA is TGTGCCAGCAGCCCCCTCGACAGGGGAGGGAACGGGGAGCTGTTTTTT. The chain has TRBV7-2 and TRBJ2-2, with a tentative D call TRBD1 (8 bases). The germline V and J ends were trimmed by 5 bases and 7 bases, with 20 bases remaining between them. Germline values: CDR1 SGHTA, CDR2 FQGNSA. CDR3 length: 16 amino acids.

The genes are TRBV11-2 and TRBJ2-3; D call uncertain. This CDR3 is 12 amino acids long. Germline V gives CDR1 SGHAT, CDR2 FQNNGV. V was clipped by 2 bases and J by 2 bases, with 2 bases between them. CDR3 coding DNA: TGTGCCAGCAGCTTATCCACAGATACGCAGTATTTT. Translating gives CASSLSTDTQYF.

This chain joins TRBV28 and TRBJ1-1; D remains unclear. Germline V gives CDR1 MDHEN, CDR2 SYDVKM. Trimming stripped 5 bases from V and 1 base from J, with 14 bases between. The length of the CDR3 is 15 residues. As DNA, the CDR3 is TGTGCCAGCAGTCTTTCCAAAGAGAGGAACACTGAAGCTTTCTTT. This sequence encodes CASSLSKERNTEAFF.

This sequence joins TRBV30 and TRBJ2-1, with 10 bases fitting TRBD2. This CDR3 contains 15 residues. Germline CDR1 is GTSNPN and CDR2 is SVGIG (reference sequence). The ends lost 2 bases at V and 7 bases at J; junction bases unmatched: 8. In DNA form, the CDR3 reads TGTGCCTGGAGTTACAGACTAGCGGGTAAAAATGAGCAGTTCTTC. This encodes CAWSYRLAGKNEQFF.

The chain joins TRBV13 to TRBJ1-3; 7 positions match TRBD1. In germline, CDR1 is PRHDT, CDR2 FYEKMQ (reference sequence). The CDR3 has 15 amino acids. The V and J ends lost 1 base and 4 bases, in that order; junction bases with no gene match: 4. The CDR3 here is CASSLEGASGNTIYF. The CDR3, as DNA: TGTGCCAGCAGCTTAGAGGGGGCTTCGGGAAACACCATATATTTT.

This rearrangement joins TRBV5-4 to TRBJ2-3; 9 bases are shared with TRBD1. V was clipped by 3 bases and J by 5 bases; unmatched bases: 7. The germline V gene encodes CDR1 SGHNT and CDR2 YYREEE (reference sequence). CDR3 size: 15 residues. CDR3 coding DNA: TGTGCCAGCAGCTCGCGGACAGGGGTGGTAGATACGCAGTATTTT. The encoded protein is CASSSRTGVVDTQYF.

V and J are TRBV30 and TRBJ1-3; 9 bases agree with TRBD1. J was trimmed by 8 bases and V by 2 bases; bases with no gene match: 7. The CDR3 contains 14 residues. The germline V gene has CDR1 GTSNPN and CDR2 SVGIG (reference sequence). The CDR3 spells CAWSRDRVVDTIYF. The CDR3, as DNA: TGTGCCTGGAGTAGGGACAGGGTCGTAGACACCATATATTTT.

The V call is TRBV19, the J call TRBJ2-2; a possible D gene is TRBD1 (5 bases). V was clipped by 3 bases and J by 5 bases, with 10 bases between them. The CDR3 spans 14 residues. Germline CDR1 LNHDA, CDR2 SQIVND (reference sequence). The CDR3 protein is CASSITGATGELFF. The CDR3 nucleotides are TGTGCCAGTAGTATTACAGGTGCGACCGGGGAGCTGTTTTTT.

The chain joins TRBV30 to TRBJ2-1; the D gene is possibly TRBD1 (6 bases). Germline CDR1 GTSNPN, CDR2 SVGIG (reference sequence). This CDR3 has 14 residues. Between the trimmed V and J ends, which lost 4 bases and 3 bases, there was a span of 13 bases. The CDR3 spells CAWTAGTHYNEQFF. The CDR3 DNA is TGTGCCTGGACCGCCGGGACACACTACAATGAGCAGTTCTTC.

V usage is TRBV5-1 and J usage is TRBJ2-5; D ambiguous. Germline V lookup: CDR1 SGHRS, CDR2 YFSETQ. The CDR3 sequence is 15 residues long. Deletions cut 0 bases from V and 5 bases from J, with 14 bases between. This CDR3 reads CASSLGVVLGETQYF. The CDR3 coding sequence is TGCGCCAGCAGCTTGGGTGTGGTTCTGGGGGAGACCCAGTACTTC.